Listed here are 24 T cell receptor beta chains from one sample, sequenced in a study of siplizumab effects on memory and regulatory T cells. Assay used: immunoSEQ multiplex PCR; TCRdb lists only in-frame clones, some missing. The profile covers around 87,000 clones, with about 87% appearing a single time and about 15% taken by the ten largest. Sequencing used CD4+ T cells sorted from blood. These receptors were taken from a human donor in good health.

The chain employs TRBV5-8 and TRBJ2-2; D is uncertain. CDR3 size: 17 residues. V lost 4 bases and J 7 bases, leaving 23 bases between the germline ends. Germline V CDR1 and CDR2: SGHTS, YDEGEE. The CDR3 spells CASSRSGLGKNVGELFF. In DNA form, the CDR3 reads TGTGCCAGCAGCCGGAGTGGGCTGGGAAAGAACGTCGGGGAGCTGTTTTTT.

The chain uses TRBV7-2 and TRBJ2-5; the match to TRBD2 covers 12 bases. The germline CDR1 and CDR2 sequences are SGHTA and FQGNSA. V shed 5 bases, J shed 8 bases, and the junction held 6 bases outside the gene matches. The CDR3 extends over 14 amino acids. CDR3 amino acids: CASSRGLAGYTQYF. The CDR3 DNA sequence: TGTGCCAGCAGCCGCGGACTAGCGGGATATACCCAGTACTTC.

The genes are TRBV5-6 and TRBJ1-4; no clear D gene. This CDR3 comprises 14 residues. Trimming pared 2 bases from V and 5 bases from J, leaving 10 bases between. Germline V CDR1 and CDR2: SGHDT, YYEEEE. The CDR3 is CASSLATRNEKLFF. DNA for the CDR3: TGTGCCAGCAGCTTAGCGACCAGAAATGAAAAACTGTTTTTT.

V gene TRBV30 combines with J gene TRBJ2-3; perhaps TRBD2 as D (5 bases). CDR1 is GTSNPN, CDR2 SVGIG, per germline (reference sequence). Trimming shortened V by 1 base and J by 0 bases, and 17 bases separated the two germline ends. This CDR3 has 17 residues. In nucleotides, the CDR3 is TGTGCCTGGAGTGACACTCTACCGGGGTCTAGCACAGATACGCAGTATTTT. This translates into CAWSDTLPGSSTDTQYF. Looking up the rest from reference TRBV30 and TRBJ2-3 gives the full variable domain: SQTIHQWPATLVQPVGSPLSLECTVEGTSNPNLYWYRQAAGRGLQLLFYSVGIGQISSEVPQNLSASRPQDRQFILSSKKLLLSDSGFYLCAWSDTLPGSSTDTQYFGPGTRLTVL.

The chain joins TRBV6-1 to TRBJ1-1; 7 bases line up with TRBD1. V dropped 2 bases and J dropped 6; count of bases not matched to a gene: 3. The CDR3 is 13 residues long. The V gene's germline CDR1 is MNHNS and CDR2 SASEGT. DNA for the CDR3: TGTGCCAGCAGTGAAAGACAGGGCGCTGAAGCTTTCTTT. It codes for CASSERQGAEAFF.

The gene calls are TRBV27 and TRBJ2-1; 8 bases are a match to TRBD2. This CDR3 comprises 17 residues. CDR1 and CDR2 from the germline V gene are MNHEY and SMNVEV (reference sequence). Trimming cost V 4 bases and J 4 bases; bases outside gene matches: 12. CDR3 sequence (DNA): TGTGCCAGCAGTTCCCCCCTGAGCGGGAGTAGGTACAATGAGCAGTTCTTC. Translating gives CASSSPLSGSRYNEQFF.

The chain couples TRBV7-3 to TRBJ2-1, with TRBD2 matching over 7 bases. After removal of 2 bases from V and 5 bases from J, the junction contained 6 bases not matched to a gene. This CDR3 region has 15 residues. CDR1 is SGHTA, CDR2 FQGTGA, per germline. CDR3 loop: CASSLSGGRNNEQFF. CDR3 DNA: TGTGCCAGCAGCTTATCTGGCGGGAGAAACAATGAGCAGTTCTTC.

This clone showed up just once. V and J are TRBV5-1 and TRBJ2-3; D is perhaps TRBD1 (6 bases). Per the germline V gene, CDR1 is SGHRS and CDR2 is YFSETQ. There are 15 residues in the CDR3. Trimming removed 0 bases at V and 3 bases at J, with 11 bases between. CDR3 residues: CASSLVGGETDTQYF. DNA of the CDR3: TGCGCCAGCAGCTTGGTAGGGGGAGAGACAGATACGCAGTATTTT.

The V call is TRBV6-1, the J call TRBJ2-3, with D possibly being TRBD1 (5 bases). Germline CDR1 and CDR2: MNHNS and SASEGT. The CDR3 is 14 residues long. V dropped 7 bases and J dropped 0 bases, with 11 bases sitting between them. CDR3 nucleotides: TGTGCCAGCACAGCAGGGTGGAGCACAGATACGCAGTATTTT. Translated, it gives CASTAGWSTDTQYF.

This chain joins TRBV11-2 and TRBJ2-1; tentatively, D is TRBD1 (7 bases). This CDR3 is 15 amino acids long. Germline V gene lookup returns CDR1 SGHAT and CDR2 FQNNGV. Trimming stripped 0 bases from V and 4 bases from J, with 10 bases between. The CDR3 spells CASSLDSGGYNEQFF. In nucleotides, the CDR3 is TGTGCCAGCAGCTTAGACTCAGGGGGGTACAATGAGCAGTTCTTC.

The chain links TRBV19 to TRBJ2-2, with 12 bases that match TRBD2. The CDR3 runs 18 residues. Losses at the gene ends were 1 base for V and 0 bases for J; bases not matched to a gene: 3. From germline, CDR1 is LNHDA and CDR2 SQIVND (reference sequence). The CDR3 loop is CASSIGTSGRTNTGELFF. CDR3 nucleotide sequence: TGTGCCAGTAGTATAGGTACTAGCGGGAGGACGAACACCGGGGAGCTGTTTTTT. Drawing the rest from reference TRBV19 and TRBJ2-2, the complete variable domain is DGGITQSPKYLFRKEGQNVTLSCEQNLNHDAMYWYRQDPGQGLRLIYYSQIVNDFQKGDIAEGYSVSREKKESFPLTVTSAQKNPTAFYLCASSIGTSGRTNTGELFFGEGSRLTVL.

This clone has a single count. The V call is TRBV30, the J call TRBJ2-7, with 11 bases aligning to TRBD2. The CDR3 covers 15 residues. Germline V lookup: CDR1 GTSNPN, CDR2 SVGIG (reference sequence). The V and J ends lost 2 bases and 3 bases, in that order; junction bases with no gene match: 6. CDR3: CAWSPRLAGIYEQYF. The DNA of the CDR3 is TGTGCCTGGAGTCCTAGACTAGCGGGGATCTACGAGCAGTACTTC.

The rearrangement joins TRBV18 to TRBJ2-3, with unresolved D. Trimming cost V 2 bases and J 0 bases, with 9 bases left between them. There are 15 residues in the CDR3. Germline lookup yields CDR1 KGHSH and CDR2 LQKENI. The CDR3 region is CASSPAPTSTDTQYF. CDR3 in DNA: TGTGCCAGCTCACCAGCCCCGACCAGCACAGATACGCAGTATTTT.

Concerning this clone itself: The same CDR3 also results from other DNA sequences found in this sample. CDR3 residues: CASSLGLAGSNEQFF. CDR3 bases: TGCGCCAGCAGCTTGGGACTAGCGGGATCAAATGAGCAGTTCTTC. This rearrangement joins TRBV5-1 to TRBJ2-1; 11 positions agree with TRBD2. This CDR3 has 15 amino acids. Germline V CDR1 and CDR2: SGHRS, YFSETQ. With V trimmed by 0 bases and J by 7 bases, 3 bases remained unmatched.

This clone was counted between two and nine times. The CDR3 DNA reads TGCGCCAGCAGTTTAACCCGGGACAGGGCCTATGGCTACACCTTC. Protein sequence: CASSLTRDRAYGYTF. The chain links TRBV5-1 to TRBJ1-2; 9 nucleotides agree with TRBD1. Germline lookup yields CDR1 SGHRS and CDR2 YFSETQ. V was pared by 5 bases and J by 4 bases, with 9 bases of the junction left unmatched. The CDR3 is 15 residues long. Using reference TRBV5-1 and TRBJ1-2 for the parts outside the CDR3, the full variable domain is KAGVTQTPRYLIKTRGQQVTLSCSPISGHRSVSWYQQTPGQGLQFLFEYFSETQRNKGNFPGRFSGRQFSNSRSEMNVSTLELGDSALYLCASSLTRDRAYGYTFGSGTRLTVV.

The V and J genes are TRBV18 and TRBJ2-1; D is possibly TRBD1 or TRBD2 (6 bases each). The CDR3 spans 17 residues. In germline, CDR1 is KGHSH, CDR2 LQKENI. Trimming took 3 bases from V and 2 from J, leaving 17 bases between them. In nucleotides, the CDR3 is TGTGCCAGCTCACCGGTGGGGGGCGGACTAACCTACAATGAGCAGTTCTTC. This translates into CASSPVGGGLTYNEQFF.

The CDR3 spells CASSSRTGFEQYF. Written as DNA, the CDR3 is TGTGCCAGCAGCTCACGGACAGGGTTCGAGCAGTACTTC. The V gene is TRBV6-5, the J gene TRBJ2-7; TRBD1 matches at 8 bases. The CDR3 has 13 amino acids. The junction had 7 bases not matched to a gene; V was cut back by 6 bases and J by 6 bases. The germline V gene encodes CDR1 MNHEY and CDR2 SVGAGI.

The chain links TRBV5-4 to TRBJ2-7, with 10 positions matching TRBD2. The V segment lost 3 bases and the J segment 3 bases; nucleotides outside the gene matches: 12. The CDR3 is 17 amino acids. Germline V gene sequence: CDR1 SGHNT, CDR2 YYREEE (reference sequence). Written as DNA, the CDR3 is TGTGCCAGCAGCTCCCCCTTACTAGCGGGACAGAACTACGAGCAGTACTTC. This translates into CASSSPLLAGQNYEQYF.

This clone appeared a single time. This chain joins TRBV7-3 and TRBJ1-2; tentatively, D is TRBD1 (5 bases). The CDR3 sequence is 12 residues long. CDR1 and CDR2 (germline): SGHTA, FQGTGA. Trimming left V 4 bases short and J 4 bases short, with 7 bases between. The CDR3 here is CASSYDSYGYTF. The CDR3 nucleotides are TGTGCCAGCAGCTATGACAGCTATGGCTACACCTTC. Full variable domain (missing parts from reference TRBV7-3 and TRBJ1-2): GAGVSQTPSNKVTEKGKYVELRCDPISGHTALYWYRQSLGQGPEFLIYFQGTGAADDSGLPNDRFFAVRPEGSVSTLKIQRTERGDSAVYLCASSYDSYGYTFGSGTRLTVV.

The V call is TRBV15, the J call TRBJ2-3; 7 bases match TRBD2. Germline lookup yields CDR1 LNHNV and CDR2 YYDKDF (reference sequence). There are 16 residues in the CDR3. With V trimmed by 5 bases and J by 0 bases, 8 bases remained unmatched. The CDR3 protein is CATSRPYSGSTDTQYF. CDR3 nucleotides: TGTGCCACCAGCCGGCCCTATAGCGGGAGCACAGATACGCAGTATTTT.

A few counts support this clone. The genes are TRBV30 and TRBJ1-1; perhaps TRBD1 as D (5 bases). The CDR3 length is 13 residues. CDR1 GTSNPN and CDR2 SVGIG come from the germline V gene (reference sequence). Trimming removed 3 bases at V and 3 bases at J, with 11 bases between. CDR3 bases: TGTGCCTGGAGCAGGGAGGAGGACACTGAAGCTTTCTTT. This gives the protein CAWSREEDTEAFF.

The chain links TRBV30 to TRBJ2-5; D is unresolved. The CDR3 has 13 residues. V was trimmed by 2 bases and J by 3 bases, leaving 10 bases between them. CDR1 and CDR2 (germline): GTSNPN, SVGIG (reference sequence). The CDR3 here is CAWSYTVKETQYF. The CDR3 nucleotides read TGTGCCTGGAGTTACACCGTAAAAGAGACCCAGTACTTC.

The rearrangement uses TRBV10-3 and TRBJ2-1, with 12 bases aligning to TRBD2. The ends lost 4 bases at V and 6 bases at J; junction bases unmatched: 7. The CDR3 is made up of 16 amino acids. Germline V lookup: CDR1 ENHRY, CDR2 SYGVKD. Here the CDR3 DNA reads TGTGCCATCAGTGGAGGGACTAGCGGGCCCTTCAATGAGCAGTTCTTC. Translating gives CAISGGTSGPFNEQFF.

The chain employs TRBV7-2 and TRBJ1-1; TRBD1 matches at 7 bases. The CDR3 covers 14 residues. Germline V gives CDR1 SGHTA, CDR2 FQGNSA. V lost 2 bases to trimming and J lost 11 bases; unmatched junction nucleotides: 11. The CDR3: CASSLSSGDSVAFF. The CDR3 DNA follows: TGTGCCAGCAGCTTAAGTTCCGGGGACAGCGTGGCTTTCTTT.